This TCR beta chain was obtained from a study of blood T cell repertoires in COVID-19. Study as a whole: The cDNA or gDNA used as material had been derived from T cells, B-cell-depleted T cells, or PBMCs.

Patients of the Seattle cohort, enrolled during active infection, were followed longitudinally. CDR3 length: 13 residues. Trimming stripped 8 bases from V and 5 bases from J, with 16 bases between. Germline V gene lookup returns CDR1 MNHEY and CDR2 SMNVEV (reference sequence). As handled by the study authors: Amplifying reference gene primers gave estimates of nucleated cell counts. Produced via immunoSEQ multiplex PCR; TCRdb's table is partial and in-frame only. V, J and clone size reflect that table, while D and trimming were determined from the DNA. The sample shows tens of thousands of clones, approximately 92% of them seen only once.

This chain connects TRBV27 to TRBJ2-7; D gene uncertain. Specimen: peripheral blood. The clonotype was recovered from a woman in her sixties with COVID-19, enrolled during active disease. CDR3 amino acids: CASAGATLNEQYF. CDR3 in DNA: TGTGCCAGCGCCGGTGCGACTCTCAACGAGCAGTACTTC.